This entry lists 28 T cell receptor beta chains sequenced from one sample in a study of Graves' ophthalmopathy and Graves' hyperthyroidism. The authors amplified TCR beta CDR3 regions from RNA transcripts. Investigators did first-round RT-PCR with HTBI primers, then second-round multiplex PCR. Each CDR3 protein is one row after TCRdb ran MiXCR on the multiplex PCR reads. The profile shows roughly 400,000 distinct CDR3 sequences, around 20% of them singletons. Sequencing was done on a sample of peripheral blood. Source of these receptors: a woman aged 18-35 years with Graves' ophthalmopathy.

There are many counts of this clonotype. The CDR3 protein is CASSTRQYGYTF. CDR3 sequence (DNA): TGTGCCAGCAGCACTAGGCAGTATGGCTACACCTTC. The chain employs TRBV9 and TRBJ1-2; D unresolved. The CDR3 covers 12 residues. Germline values: CDR1 SGDLS, CDR2 YYNGEE. Trimming stripped 4 bases from V and 5 bases from J, with 9 bases between.

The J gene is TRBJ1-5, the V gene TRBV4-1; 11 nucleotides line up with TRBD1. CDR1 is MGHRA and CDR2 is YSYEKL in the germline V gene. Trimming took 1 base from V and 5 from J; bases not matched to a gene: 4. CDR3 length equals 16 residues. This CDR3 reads CASSQGTGGWDQPQHF. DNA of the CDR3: TGCGCCAGCAGCCAAGGGACAGGGGGCTGGGATCAGCCCCAGCATTTT.

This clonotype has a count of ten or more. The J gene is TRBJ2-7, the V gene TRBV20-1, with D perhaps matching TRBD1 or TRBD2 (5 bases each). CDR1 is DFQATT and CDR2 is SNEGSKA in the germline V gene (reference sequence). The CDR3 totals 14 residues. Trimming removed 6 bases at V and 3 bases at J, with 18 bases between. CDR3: CSASGTESLYEQYF. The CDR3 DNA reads TGCAGTGCCTCCGGGACGGAGTCTCTCTACGAGCAGTACTTC.

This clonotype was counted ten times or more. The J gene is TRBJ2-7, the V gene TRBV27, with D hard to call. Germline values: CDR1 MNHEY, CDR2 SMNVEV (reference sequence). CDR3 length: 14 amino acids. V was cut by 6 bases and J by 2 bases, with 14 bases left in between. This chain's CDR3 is CASSPQQAAYEQYF. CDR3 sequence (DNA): TGTGCCAGCAGCCCCCAGCAGGCCGCCTACGAGCAGTACTTC.

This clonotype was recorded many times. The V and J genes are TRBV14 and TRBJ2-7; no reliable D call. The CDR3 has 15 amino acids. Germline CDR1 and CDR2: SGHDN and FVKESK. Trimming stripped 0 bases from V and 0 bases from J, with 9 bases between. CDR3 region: CASSQDRVSSYEQYF. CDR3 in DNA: TGTGCCAGCAGCCAAGATAGGGTAAGCTCCTACGAGCAGTACTTC.

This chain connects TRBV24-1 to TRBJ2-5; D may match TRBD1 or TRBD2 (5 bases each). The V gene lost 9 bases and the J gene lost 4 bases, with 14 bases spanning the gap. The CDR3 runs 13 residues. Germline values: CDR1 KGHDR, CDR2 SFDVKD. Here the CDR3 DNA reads TGTGCCACCGGCCAGGGAGCGTTAGAGACCCAGTACTTC. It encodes CATGQGALETQYF.

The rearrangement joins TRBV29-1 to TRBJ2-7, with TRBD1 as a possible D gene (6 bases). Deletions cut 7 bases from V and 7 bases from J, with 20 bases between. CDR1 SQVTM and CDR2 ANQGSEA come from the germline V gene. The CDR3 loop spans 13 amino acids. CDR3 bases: TGCAGCGCAGGGGTTGGGGGCCCGGGAGAGCAGTACTTC. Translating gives CSAGVGGPGEQYF.

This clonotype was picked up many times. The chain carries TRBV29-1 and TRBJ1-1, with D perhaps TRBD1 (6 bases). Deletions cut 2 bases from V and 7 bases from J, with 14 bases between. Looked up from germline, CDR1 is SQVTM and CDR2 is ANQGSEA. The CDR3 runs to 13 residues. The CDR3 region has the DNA TGCAGCGTTGAAAGATACAGGGAAGATGAAGCTTTCTTT. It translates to CSVERYREDEAFF. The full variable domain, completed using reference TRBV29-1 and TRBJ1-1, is SAVISQKPSRDICQRGTSLTIQCQVDSQVTMMFWYRQQPGQSLTLIATANQGSEATYESGFVIDKFPISRPNLTFSTLTVSNMSPEDSSIYLCSVERYREDEAFFGQGTRLTVV.

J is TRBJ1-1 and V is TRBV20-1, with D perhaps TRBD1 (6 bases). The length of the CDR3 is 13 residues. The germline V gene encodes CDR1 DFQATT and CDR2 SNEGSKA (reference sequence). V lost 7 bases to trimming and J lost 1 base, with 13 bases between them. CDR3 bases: TGCAGTGTTGTGCAGGGGACGAACACTGAAGCTTTCTTT. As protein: CSVVQGTNTEAFF.

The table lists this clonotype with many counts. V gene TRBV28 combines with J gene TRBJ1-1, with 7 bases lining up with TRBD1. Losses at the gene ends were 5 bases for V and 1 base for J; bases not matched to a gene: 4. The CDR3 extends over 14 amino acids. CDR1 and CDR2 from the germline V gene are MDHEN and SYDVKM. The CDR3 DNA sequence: TGTGCCAGCAGTAAACAGGGGTGGAACACTGAAGCTTTCTTT. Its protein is CASSKQGWNTEAFF. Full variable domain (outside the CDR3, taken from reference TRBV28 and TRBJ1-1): DVKVTQSSRYLVKRTGEKVFLECVQDMDHENMFWYRQDPGLGLRLIYFSYDVKMKEKGDIPEGYSVSREKKERFSLILESASTNQTSMYLCASSKQGWNTEAFFGQGTRLTVV.

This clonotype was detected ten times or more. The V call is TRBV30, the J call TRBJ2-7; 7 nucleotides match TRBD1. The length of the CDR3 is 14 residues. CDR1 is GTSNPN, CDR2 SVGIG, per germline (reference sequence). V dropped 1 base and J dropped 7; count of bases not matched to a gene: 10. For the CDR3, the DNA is TGTGCCTGGAGTGCGGGACAGCTTTATGGGGAGCAGTACTTC. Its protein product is CAWSAGQLYGEQYF.

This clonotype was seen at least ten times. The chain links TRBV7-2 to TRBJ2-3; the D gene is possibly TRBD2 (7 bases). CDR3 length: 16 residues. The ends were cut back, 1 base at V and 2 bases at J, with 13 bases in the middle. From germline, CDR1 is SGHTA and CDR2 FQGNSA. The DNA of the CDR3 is TGTGCCAGCAGCTTAGGAACGGGGGGCTACACAGATACGCAGTATTTT. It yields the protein CASSLGTGGYTDTQYF.

The CDR3 sequence is CASSYSAGRETTEAFF. CDR3 sequence (DNA): TGTGCCAGCAGTTACTCTGCAGGGCGAGAGACCACTGAAGCTTTCTTT. The chain carries TRBV6-5 and TRBJ1-1; D possibly corresponds to TRBD1 (5 bases). Deletions cut 0 bases from V and 4 bases from J, with 15 bases between. The CDR3 loop spans 16 amino acids. CDR1 and CDR2 (germline): MNHEY, SVGAGI.

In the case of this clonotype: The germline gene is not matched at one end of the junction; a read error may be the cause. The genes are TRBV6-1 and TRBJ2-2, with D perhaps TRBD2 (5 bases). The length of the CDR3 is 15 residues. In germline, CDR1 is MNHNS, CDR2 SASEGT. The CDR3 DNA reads TGTGCCAGCAGCCTAAGGTCGGGGTCCACCGGGGAGCCGTTTTTT. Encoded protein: CASSLRSGSTGEPFF.

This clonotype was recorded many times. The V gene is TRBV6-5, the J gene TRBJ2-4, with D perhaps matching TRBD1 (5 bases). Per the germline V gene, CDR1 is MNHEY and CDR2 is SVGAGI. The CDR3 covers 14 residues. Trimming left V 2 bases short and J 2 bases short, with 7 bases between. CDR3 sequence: CASSYQGTKNIQYF. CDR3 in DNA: TGTGCCAGCAGTTACCAGGGAACCAAAAACATTCAGTACTTC.

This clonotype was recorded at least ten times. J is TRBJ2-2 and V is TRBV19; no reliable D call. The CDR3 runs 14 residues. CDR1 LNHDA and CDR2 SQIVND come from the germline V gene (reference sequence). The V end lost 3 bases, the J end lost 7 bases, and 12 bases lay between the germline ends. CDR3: CASSISKMVGELFF. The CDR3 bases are TGTGCCAGTAGTATTTCTAAAATGGTCGGGGAGCTGTTTTTT.

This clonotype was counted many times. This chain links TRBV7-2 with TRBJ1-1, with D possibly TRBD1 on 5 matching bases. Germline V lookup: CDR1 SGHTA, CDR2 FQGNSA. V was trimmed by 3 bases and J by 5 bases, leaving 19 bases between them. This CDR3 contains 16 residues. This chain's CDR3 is CASSLRTLREGTEAFF. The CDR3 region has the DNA TGTGCCAGCAGCTTGCGGACACTTAGGGAGGGGACTGAAGCTTTCTTT.

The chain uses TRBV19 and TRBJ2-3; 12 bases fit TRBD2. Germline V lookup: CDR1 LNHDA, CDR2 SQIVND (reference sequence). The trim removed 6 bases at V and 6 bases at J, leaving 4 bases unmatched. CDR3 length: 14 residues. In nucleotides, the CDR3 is TGTGCCAGTAGGACTAGCGGGAGTAAGGATACGCAGTATTTT. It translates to CASRTSGSKDTQYF.

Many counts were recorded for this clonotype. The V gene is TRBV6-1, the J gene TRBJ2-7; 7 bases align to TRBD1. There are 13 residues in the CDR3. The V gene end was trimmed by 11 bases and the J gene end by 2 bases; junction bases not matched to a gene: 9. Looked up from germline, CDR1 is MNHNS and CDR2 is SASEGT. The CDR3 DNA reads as TGTGCCGGGGGACAGTTTTTGACCTACGAGCAGTACTTC. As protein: CAGGQFLTYEQYF.

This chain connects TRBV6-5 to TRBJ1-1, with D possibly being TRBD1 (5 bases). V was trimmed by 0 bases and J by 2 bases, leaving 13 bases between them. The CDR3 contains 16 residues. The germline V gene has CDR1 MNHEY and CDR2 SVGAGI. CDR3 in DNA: TGTGCCAGCAGTTACTCCTACATAGGGGTTAACACTGAAGCTTTCTTT. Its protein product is CASSYSYIGVNTEAFF.

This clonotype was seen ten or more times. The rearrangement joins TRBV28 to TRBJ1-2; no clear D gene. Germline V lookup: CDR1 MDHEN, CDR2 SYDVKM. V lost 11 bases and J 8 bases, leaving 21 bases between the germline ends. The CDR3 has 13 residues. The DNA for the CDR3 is TGTGCCTCCCTTGTTAGGAGGGAGGGAGGCTACACCTTC. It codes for CASLVRREGGYTF.

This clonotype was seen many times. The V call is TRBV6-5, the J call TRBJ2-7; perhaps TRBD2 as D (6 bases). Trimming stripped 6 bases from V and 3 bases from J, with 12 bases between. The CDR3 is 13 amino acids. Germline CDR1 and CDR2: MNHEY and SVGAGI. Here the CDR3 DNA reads TGTGCCAGCAGCTGGGAGGTGAACTACGAGCAGTACTTC. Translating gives CASSWEVNYEQYF.

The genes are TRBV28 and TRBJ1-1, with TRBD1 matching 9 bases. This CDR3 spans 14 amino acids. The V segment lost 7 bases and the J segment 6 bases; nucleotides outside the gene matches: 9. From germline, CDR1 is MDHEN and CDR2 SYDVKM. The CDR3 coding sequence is TGTGCCAGCAAACTGGGACAGGGAATACCTGAAGCTTTCTTT. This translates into CASKLGQGIPEAFF.

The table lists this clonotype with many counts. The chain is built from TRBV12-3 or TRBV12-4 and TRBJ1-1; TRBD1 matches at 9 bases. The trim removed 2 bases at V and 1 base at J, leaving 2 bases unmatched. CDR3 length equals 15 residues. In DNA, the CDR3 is TGTGCCAGCAGTTTACGGGGACAGGGGAACACTGAAGCTTTCTTT. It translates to CASSLRGQGNTEAFF.

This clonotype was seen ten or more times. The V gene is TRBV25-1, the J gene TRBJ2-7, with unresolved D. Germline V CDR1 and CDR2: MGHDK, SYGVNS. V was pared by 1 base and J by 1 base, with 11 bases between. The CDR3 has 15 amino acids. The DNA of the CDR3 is TGTGCCAGCAGTGAATTCAGTGCGTTATCCTACGAGCAGTACTTC. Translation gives CASSEFSALSYEQYF.

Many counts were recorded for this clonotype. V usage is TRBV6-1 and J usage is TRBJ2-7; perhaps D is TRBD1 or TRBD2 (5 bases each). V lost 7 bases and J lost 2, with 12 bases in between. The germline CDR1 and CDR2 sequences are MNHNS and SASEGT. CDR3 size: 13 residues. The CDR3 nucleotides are TGTGCCAGCATCCTCGGGACCGCCTACGAGCAGTACTTC. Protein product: CASILGTAYEQYF.

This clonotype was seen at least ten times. Here the CDR3 reads CASSVTQGPTNTGELFF. As DNA, the CDR3 is TGTGCCAGCAGCGTGACACAGGGGCCCACGAACACCGGGGAGCTGTTTTTT. The chain carries TRBV12-3 or TRBV12-4 and TRBJ2-2, with 7 positions matching TRBD1. J lost 0 bases, V lost 6 bases, and 10 bases had no gene match. The CDR3 runs 17 residues.

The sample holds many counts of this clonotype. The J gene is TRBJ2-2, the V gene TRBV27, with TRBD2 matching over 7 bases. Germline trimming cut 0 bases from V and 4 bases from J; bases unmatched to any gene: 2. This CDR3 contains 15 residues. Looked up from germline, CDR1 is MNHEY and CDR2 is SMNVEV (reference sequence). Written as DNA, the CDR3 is TGTGCCAGCAGTTTATCGCGGGGGATCACCGGGGAGCTGTTTTTT. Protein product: CASSLSRGITGELFF.